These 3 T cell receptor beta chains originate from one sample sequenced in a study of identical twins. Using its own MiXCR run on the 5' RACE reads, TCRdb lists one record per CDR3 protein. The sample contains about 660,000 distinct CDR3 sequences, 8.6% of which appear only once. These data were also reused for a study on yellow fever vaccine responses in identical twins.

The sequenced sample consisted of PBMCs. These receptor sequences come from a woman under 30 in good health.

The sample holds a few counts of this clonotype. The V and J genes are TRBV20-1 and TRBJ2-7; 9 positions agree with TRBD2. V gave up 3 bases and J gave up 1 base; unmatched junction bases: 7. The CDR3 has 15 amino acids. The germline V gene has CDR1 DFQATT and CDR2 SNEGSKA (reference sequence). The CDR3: CSARPGLAFSYEQYF. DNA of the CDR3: TGCAGTGCTAGGCCGGGACTAGCTTTTTCCTACGAGCAGTACTTC.

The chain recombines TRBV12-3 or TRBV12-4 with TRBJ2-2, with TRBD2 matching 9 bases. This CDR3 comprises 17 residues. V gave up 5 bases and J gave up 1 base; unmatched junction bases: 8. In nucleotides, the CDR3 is TGTGCCAGCAGTCCTAACCTTAGCGGGGGGAACACCGGGGAGCTGTTTTTT. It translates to CASSPNLSGGNTGELFF.

CDR3 coding DNA: TGTGCCAGCAGCTTAGCGCCACTATCTCACACGGGACAGGGGGTTCAAGAGACCCAGTACTTC. This encodes CASSLAPLSHTGQGVQETQYF. The J gene is TRBJ2-5, the V gene TRBV7-2; 11 bases agree with TRBD1. Germline V CDR1 and CDR2: SGHTA, FQGNSA. The V and J ends lost 0 bases and 2 bases, in that order; junction bases with no gene match: 17. CDR3 length: 21 residues.